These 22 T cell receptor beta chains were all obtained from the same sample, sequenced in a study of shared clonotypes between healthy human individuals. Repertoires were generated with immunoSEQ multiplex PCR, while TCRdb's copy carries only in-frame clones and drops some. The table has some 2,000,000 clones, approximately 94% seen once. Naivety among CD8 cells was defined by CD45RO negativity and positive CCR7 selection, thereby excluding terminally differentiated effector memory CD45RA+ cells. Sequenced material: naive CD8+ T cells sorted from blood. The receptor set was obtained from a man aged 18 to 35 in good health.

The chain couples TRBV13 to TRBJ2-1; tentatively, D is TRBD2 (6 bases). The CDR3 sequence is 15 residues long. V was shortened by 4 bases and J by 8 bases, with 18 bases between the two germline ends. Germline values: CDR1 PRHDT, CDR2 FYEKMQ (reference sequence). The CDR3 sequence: CASSSTSSPSHEQFF. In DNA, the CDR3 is TGTGCCAGCAGCTCGACTAGTAGTCCGTCCCATGAGCAGTTCTTC.

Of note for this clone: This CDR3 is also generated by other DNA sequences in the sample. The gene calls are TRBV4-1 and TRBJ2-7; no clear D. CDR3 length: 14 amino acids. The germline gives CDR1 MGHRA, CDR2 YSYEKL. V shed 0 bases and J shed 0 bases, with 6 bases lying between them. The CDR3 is CASSQEQSSYEQYF. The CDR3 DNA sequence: TGCGCCAGCAGCCAAGAACAGTCCTCCTACGAGCAGTACTTC.

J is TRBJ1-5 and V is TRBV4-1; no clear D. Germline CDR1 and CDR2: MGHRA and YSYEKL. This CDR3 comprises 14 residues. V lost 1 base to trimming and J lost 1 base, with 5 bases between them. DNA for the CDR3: TGCGCCAGCAGCCAAGTGGAGAGCAATCAGCCCCAGCATTTT. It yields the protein CASSQVESNQPQHF.

This CDR3 is CASSLGYSLYEQYF. As DNA, the CDR3 is TGCGCCAGCAGCTTGGGATATTCTCTTTACGAGCAGTACTTC. This rearrangement joins TRBV5-1 to TRBJ2-7, with D hard to call. CDR3 size: 14 residues. Per the germline V gene, CDR1 is SGHRS and CDR2 is YFSETQ. The V gene lost 0 bases and the J gene lost 4 bases, with 11 bases spanning the gap.

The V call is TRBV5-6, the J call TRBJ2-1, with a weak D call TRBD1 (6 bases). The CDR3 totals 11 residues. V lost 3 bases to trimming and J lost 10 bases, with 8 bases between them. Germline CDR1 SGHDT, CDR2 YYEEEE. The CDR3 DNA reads TGTGCCAGCAGCTCAACAGGGGAGCAGTTCTTC. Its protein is CASSSTGEQFF.

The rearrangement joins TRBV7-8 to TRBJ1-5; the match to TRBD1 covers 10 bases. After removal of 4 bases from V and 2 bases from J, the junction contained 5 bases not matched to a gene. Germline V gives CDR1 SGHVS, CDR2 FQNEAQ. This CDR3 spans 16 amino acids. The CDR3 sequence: CASSSWTGGGNQPQHF. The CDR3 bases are TGTGCCAGCAGCTCCTGGACAGGGGGAGGCAATCAGCCCCAGCATTTT. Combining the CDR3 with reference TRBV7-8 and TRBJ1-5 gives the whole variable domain GAGVSQSPRYKVAKRGQDVALRCDPISGHVSLFWYQQALGQGPEFLTYFQNEAQLDKSGLPSDRFFAERPEGSVSTLKIQRTQQEDSAVYLCASSSWTGGGNQPQHFGDGTRLSIL.

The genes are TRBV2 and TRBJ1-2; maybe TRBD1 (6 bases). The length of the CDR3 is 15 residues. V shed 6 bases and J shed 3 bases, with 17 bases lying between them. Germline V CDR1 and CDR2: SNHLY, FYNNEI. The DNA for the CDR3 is TGTGCCAGCAGGGAGCGAGCAGGGGCGTACTATGGCTACACCTTC. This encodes CASRERAGAYYGYTF.

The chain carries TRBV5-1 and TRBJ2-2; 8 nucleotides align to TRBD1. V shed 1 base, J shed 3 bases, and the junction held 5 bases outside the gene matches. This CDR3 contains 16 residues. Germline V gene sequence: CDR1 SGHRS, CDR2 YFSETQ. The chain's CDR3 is CASSLWQGAYTGELFF. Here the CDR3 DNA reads TGCGCCAGCAGCTTGTGGCAGGGGGCGTACACCGGGGAGCTGTTTTTT. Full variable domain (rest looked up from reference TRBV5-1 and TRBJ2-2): KAGVTQTPRYLIKTRGQQVTLSCSPISGHRSVSWYQQTPGQGLQFLFEYFSETQRNKGNFPGRFSGRQFSNSRSEMNVSTLELGDSALYLCASSLWQGAYTGELFFGEGSRLTVL.

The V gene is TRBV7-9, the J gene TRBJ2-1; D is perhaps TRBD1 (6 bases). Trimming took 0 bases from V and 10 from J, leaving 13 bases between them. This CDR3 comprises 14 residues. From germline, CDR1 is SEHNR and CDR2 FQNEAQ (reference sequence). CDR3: CASSLAGTFPEQFF. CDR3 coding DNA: TGTGCCAGCAGCTTAGCGGGGACATTCCCCGAGCAGTTCTTC.

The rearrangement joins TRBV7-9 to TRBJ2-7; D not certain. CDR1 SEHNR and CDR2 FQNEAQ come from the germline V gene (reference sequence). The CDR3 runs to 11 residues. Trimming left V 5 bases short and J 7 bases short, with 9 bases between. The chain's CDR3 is CASSPLREQYF. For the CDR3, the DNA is TGTGCCAGCAGCCCCCTGAGGGAGCAGTACTTC.

The CDR3 DNA reads TGTGCCAGCAGCTTGGGCAGGAGCTCTGGAAACACCATATATTTT. Protein sequence: CASSLGRSSGNTIYF. The rearrangement joins TRBV5-5 to TRBJ1-3; no firm D call. The CDR3 sequence is 15 residues long. In germline, CDR1 is SGHKS, CDR2 YYEKEE (reference sequence). V was trimmed by 0 bases and J by 0 bases, leaving 7 bases between them.

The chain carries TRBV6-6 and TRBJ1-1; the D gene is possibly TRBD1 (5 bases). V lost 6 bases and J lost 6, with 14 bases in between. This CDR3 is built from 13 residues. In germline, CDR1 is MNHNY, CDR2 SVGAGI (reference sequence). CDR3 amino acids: CASSRDWGAEAFF. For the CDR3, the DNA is TGTGCCAGCAGCCGGGACTGGGGCGCTGAAGCTTTCTTT.

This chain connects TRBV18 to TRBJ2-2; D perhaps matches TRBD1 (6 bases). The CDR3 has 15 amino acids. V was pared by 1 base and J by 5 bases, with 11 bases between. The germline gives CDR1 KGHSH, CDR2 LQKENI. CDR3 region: CASSPLGTGTGELFF. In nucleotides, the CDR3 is TGTGCCAGCTCACCACTGGGCACAGGGACCGGGGAGCTGTTTTTT.

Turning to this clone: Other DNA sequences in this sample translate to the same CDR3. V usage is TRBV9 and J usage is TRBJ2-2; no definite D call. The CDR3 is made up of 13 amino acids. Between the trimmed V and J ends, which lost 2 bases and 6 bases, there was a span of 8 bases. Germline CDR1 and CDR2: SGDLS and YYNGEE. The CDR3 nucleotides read TGTGCCAGCAGCGTTGACTTGGCCGGGGAGCTGTTTTTT. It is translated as CASSVDLAGELFF.

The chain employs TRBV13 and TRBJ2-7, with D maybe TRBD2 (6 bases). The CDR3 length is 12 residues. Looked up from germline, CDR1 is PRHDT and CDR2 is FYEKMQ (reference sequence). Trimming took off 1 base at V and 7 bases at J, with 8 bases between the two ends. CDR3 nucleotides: TGTGCCAGCAGCTTAGAGGAGGGAGAGCAGTACTTC. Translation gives CASSLEEGEQYF.

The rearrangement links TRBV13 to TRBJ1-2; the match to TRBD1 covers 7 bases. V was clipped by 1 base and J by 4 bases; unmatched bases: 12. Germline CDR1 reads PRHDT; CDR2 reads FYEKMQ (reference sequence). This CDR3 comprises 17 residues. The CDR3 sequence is CASSLAGRGFGGYGYTF. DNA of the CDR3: TGTGCCAGCAGCTTAGCTGGCAGGGGGTTCGGGGGCTATGGCTACACCTTC.

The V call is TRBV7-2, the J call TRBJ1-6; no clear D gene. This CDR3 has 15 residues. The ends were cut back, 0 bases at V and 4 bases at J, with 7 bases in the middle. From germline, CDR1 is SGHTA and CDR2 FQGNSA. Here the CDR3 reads CASSLATEYNSPLHF. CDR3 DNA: TGTGCCAGCAGCTTAGCCACAGAGTATAATTCACCCCTCCACTTT.

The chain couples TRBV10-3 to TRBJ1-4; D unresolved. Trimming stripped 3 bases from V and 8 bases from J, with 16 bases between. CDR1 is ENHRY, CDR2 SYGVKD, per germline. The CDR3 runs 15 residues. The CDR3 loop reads CAISEGQAGGEKLFF. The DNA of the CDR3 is TGTGCCATCAGTGAAGGGCAGGCGGGAGGGGAAAAACTGTTTTTT.

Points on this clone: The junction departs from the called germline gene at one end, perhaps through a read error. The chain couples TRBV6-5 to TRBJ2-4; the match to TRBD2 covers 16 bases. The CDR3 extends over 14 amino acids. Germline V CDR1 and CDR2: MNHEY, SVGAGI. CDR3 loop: CASSYSGLAGGLCF. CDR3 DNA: TGTGCCAGCAGTTACTCGGGACTAGCGGGAGGGCTCTGCTTC.

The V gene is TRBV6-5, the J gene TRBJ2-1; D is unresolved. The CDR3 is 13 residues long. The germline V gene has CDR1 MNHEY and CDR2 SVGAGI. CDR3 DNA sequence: TGTGTGTCGAGTTCCACGTCCTACAATGAGCAGTTCTTC. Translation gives CVSSSTSYNEQFF.

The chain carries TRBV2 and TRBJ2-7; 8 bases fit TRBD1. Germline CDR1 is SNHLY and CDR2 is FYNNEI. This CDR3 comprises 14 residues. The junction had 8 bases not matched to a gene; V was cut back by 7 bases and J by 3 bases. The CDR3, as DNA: TGTGCCAGCACCGGGACAGGAACCTTCTACGAGCAGTACTTC. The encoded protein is CASTGTGTFYEQYF.

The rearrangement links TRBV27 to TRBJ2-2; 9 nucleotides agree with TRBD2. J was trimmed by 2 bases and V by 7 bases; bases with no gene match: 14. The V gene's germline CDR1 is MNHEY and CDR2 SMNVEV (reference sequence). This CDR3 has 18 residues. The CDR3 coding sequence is TGTGCCAGCACCTACCTCCGGGTAGCGGGAGCTAACACCGGGGAGCTGTTTTTT. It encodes CASTYLRVAGANTGELFF.